This T cell receptor beta chain was recorded in a study of OX40 agonist ivuxolimab in advanced cancers. Study details: Participants could have had prior anti-PD-1, anti-PD-L1 or anti-CTLA-4 therapy, and around 40% had some. Notes on the study in general: At 0.1-3.0 mg/kg, partial responders had clonal expansion among the lowest observed.

Assay: immunoSEQ multiplex PCR; the TCRdb copy retains only in-frame clones and omits some. The profile shows about 75,000 clones, 70% to 90% of them singletons. Germline V gene lookup returns CDR1 SGHNT and CDR2 YENEEA. This CDR3 spans 15 amino acids. The trim removed 2 bases at V and 8 bases at J, leaving 9 bases unmatched. Regarding this clone: What it recognizes is unknown.

The TCR comes from an adult with an advanced solid tumor such as melanoma, head and neck, liver or kidney cancer. The sample here was CD4+ or CD8+ T cells sorted from blood, taken in a trial of the OX40 agonist ivuxolimab. This rearrangement joins TRBV11-3 to TRBJ2-1, with 7 nucleotides matching TRBD2. CDR3 nucleotides: TGTGCCAGCAGCTTAAGAGCGGGACTCCAGGATGAGCAGTTCTTC. Protein product: CASSLRAGLQDEQFF.